Following are 14 T cell receptor beta chains from one sample sequenced in a study of T cell responses to AZD1222 COVID-19 vaccine. Data came from immunoSEQ multiplex PCR; TCRdb stores just in-frame clones and leaves some out. The sample contains 85,000 to 130,000 clones, 90% of which appear only once. The sample in question was peripheral blood, obtained on day 0 of AZD1222 vaccination. These receptor sequences come from an adult in good health.

The CDR3, as DNA: TGTGCCAGCAGTGAAGCGGAGTTCATGAACACTGAAGCTTTCTTT. Protein product: CASSEAEFMNTEAFF. This chain links TRBV6-1 with TRBJ1-1; D ambiguous. The CDR3 sequence is 15 residues long. Germline values: CDR1 MNHNS, CDR2 SASEGT. V was clipped by 0 bases and J by 0 bases, with 8 bases between them.

The V call is TRBV11-2, the J call TRBJ2-7; D call uncertain. The CDR3 covers 12 residues. V was shortened by 8 bases and J by 2 bases, with 10 bases between the two germline ends. Germline V gives CDR1 SGHAT, CDR2 FQNNGV. The CDR3 DNA is TGTGCCAGCTCACCCGGCACCTACGAGCAGTACTTC. It specifies CASSPGTYEQYF.

This chain uses TRBV6-5 with TRBJ1-1; D gene ambiguous. Germline assignment: CDR1 MNHEY and CDR2 SVGAGI. The CDR3 is made up of 13 amino acids. The V gene lost 6 bases and the J gene lost 1 base, with 9 bases spanning the gap. CDR3 residues: CASSVRQNTEAFF. The CDR3 nucleotides read TGTGCCAGCAGCGTACGACAGAACACTGAAGCTTTCTTT.

This sequence joins TRBV19 and TRBJ2-2; 9 bases agree with TRBD1. The CDR3 consists of 15 residues. CDR1 and CDR2 from the germline V gene are LNHDA and SQIVND (reference sequence). V was pared by 5 bases and J by 4 bases, with 5 bases of the junction left unmatched. In DNA form, the CDR3 reads TGTGCCAGTAGTGAGGGACAGGGAACCACCGGGGAGCTGTTTTTT. This sequence encodes CASSEGQGTTGELFF.

The gene calls are TRBV27 and TRBJ2-2; possible D gene TRBD2, 5 bases. Looked up from germline, CDR1 is MNHEY and CDR2 is SMNVEV (reference sequence). The CDR3 length is 15 residues. V lost 2 bases, J lost 2 bases, and 9 bases lay in between. The DNA of the CDR3 is TGTGCCAGCAGTTTAAAGGACTCCAACACCGGGGAGCTGTTTTTT. Protein sequence: CASSLKDSNTGELFF.

This chain links TRBV18 with TRBJ2-7, with D possibly matching TRBD2 (5 bases). The CDR3 is made up of 15 amino acids. Germline V gene sequence: CDR1 KGHSH, CDR2 LQKENI. The V end lost 0 bases, the J end lost 2 bases, and 11 bases lay between the germline ends. CDR3 coding DNA: TGTGCCAGCTCACCACCGGGGTGGGAGCCCTACGAGCAGTACTTC. Protein product: CASSPPGWEPYEQYF.

As regards this clone: Its ends do not fully match the called genes, so a read error is possible. V is TRBV7-7 and J is TRBJ2-5, with 10 bases fitting TRBD2. Looked up from germline, CDR1 is SSHAT and CDR2 is FNYEAQ (reference sequence). There are 13 residues in the CDR3. CDR3 nucleotides: TGTGCTAGCAGTCCTAGCGGGAGAGAGACCCAGTACTTC. This translates into CASSPSGRETQYF.

This chain uses TRBV2 with TRBJ1-2; D remains ambiguous. V lost 3 bases and J lost 2, with 7 bases in between. The CDR3 length is 13 residues. Per the germline V gene, CDR1 is SNHLY and CDR2 is FYNNEI. The CDR3 DNA sequence: TGTGCCAGCAGTGACGTGGCAAACTATGGCTACACCTTC. This gives the protein CASSDVANYGYTF.

The chain links TRBV18 to TRBJ2-1; 9 bases fit TRBD2. Trimming at V came to 2 bases and at J to 4 bases, leaving 3 bases not matched to a gene. The CDR3 spans 15 residues. CDR1 is KGHSH and CDR2 is LQKENI in the germline V gene. The CDR3 nucleotides are TGTGCCAGCTCACCAGGTAGCGGGAGTTACAATGAGCAGTTCTTC. The encoded protein is CASSPGSGSYNEQFF.

This chain joins TRBV19 and TRBJ1-5, with 8 bases fitting TRBD1. Germline trimming cut 3 bases from V and 7 bases from J; bases unmatched to any gene: 5. The germline gives CDR1 LNHDA, CDR2 SQIVND (reference sequence). The length of the CDR3 is 14 residues. The CDR3 region is CASSIGTGAQPQHF. CDR3 bases: TGTGCCAGTAGTATCGGGACAGGTGCCCAGCCCCAGCATTTT.

The chain recombines TRBV28 with TRBJ2-6, with no clear D. The CDR3 runs 15 residues. V was trimmed by 3 bases and J by 0 bases, leaving 6 bases between them. Per germline, CDR1 MDHEN and CDR2 SYDVKM. CDR3 DNA: TGTGCCAGCAGTTTTGGAGTCTCTGGGGCCAACGTCCTGACTTTC. Residues: CASSFGVSGANVLTF.

V is TRBV18 and J is TRBJ1-6, with D uncertain. With 8 bases removed from V and 7 bases from J, the gap between germline ends came to 18 bases. The CDR3 runs 15 residues. Per germline, CDR1 KGHSH and CDR2 LQKENI. The CDR3 reads CASGLKRSSNSPLHF. As DNA, the CDR3 is TGTGCCAGCGGATTAAAACGGAGTAGCAATTCACCCCTCCACTTT.

The chain employs TRBV19 and TRBJ1-1; D remains unclear. Trimming took 3 bases from V and 12 from J, leaving 11 bases between them. This CDR3 region has 11 residues. Germline values: CDR1 LNHDA, CDR2 SQIVND (reference sequence). The CDR3 DNA sequence: TGTGCCAGTAGTATCATAGGACTTCCTTTCTTT. Its protein product is CASSIIGLPFF.

J is TRBJ2-3 and V is TRBV4-3, with D possibly being TRBD2 (5 bases). The CDR3 sequence is 13 residues long. Per the germline V gene, CDR1 is LGHNA and CDR2 is YSLEER. Trimming took 4 bases from V and 2 from J, leaving 7 bases between them. For the CDR3, the DNA is TGCGCCAGCAGCCCAGACTACACAGATACGCAGTATTTT. It encodes CASSPDYTDTQYF.